One and the same sample provided the 3 T cell receptor beta chains below, sequenced in a study of shared clonotypes between healthy human individuals. Naive CD8 cells, CD45RO-negative and positively selected for CCR7, excluded terminally differentiated effector memory CD45RA+ cells. Using immunoSEQ multiplex PCR, the repertoire was profiled, and TCRdb retains in-frame clones only, with some absent. This table holds hundreds of thousands of clones, nearly 95% found once. The sample comprised naive CD8+ T cells sorted from blood. These receptors were taken from a man aged 25-40 years in good health.

The chain uses TRBV5-1 and TRBJ2-7; tentative D call: TRBD2 (6 bases). The germline gives CDR1 SGHRS, CDR2 YFSETQ. The CDR3 runs 14 residues. Deletions cut 6 bases from V and 2 bases from J, with 15 bases between. The CDR3 region has the DNA TGCGCCAGCAATGGAGGGACTGGAGCCTACGAGCAGTACTTC. This translates into CASNGGTGAYEQYF.

V usage is TRBV2 and J usage is TRBJ1-1; D is unresolved. This CDR3 region has 15 residues. V was shortened by 3 bases and J by 3 bases, with 14 bases between the two germline ends. CDR1 is SNHLY, CDR2 FYNNEI, per germline. The CDR3 region is CASSEWVHEDTEAFF. Here the CDR3 DNA reads TGTGCCAGCAGTGAGTGGGTCCATGAGGACACTGAAGCTTTCTTT.

CDR3 amino acids: CASSLVVSGSAYEQYF. The CDR3 DNA follows: TGTGCCAGCAGCTTAGTCGTTAGCGGGAGTGCCTACGAGCAGTACTTC. The genes are TRBV7-9 and TRBJ2-7; 9 bases fit TRBD2. This CDR3 has 16 residues. V lost 1 base to trimming and J lost 2 bases; unmatched junction nucleotides: 6. Germline CDR1 reads SEHNR; CDR2 reads FQNEAQ (reference sequence).